The clone carrying this TCR beta chain counts as medium-sized. Its antigen remains unidentified. This sample was taken from a study of cytomegalovirus exposure and HLA in healthy donors. CDR3 length: 14 amino acids. Germline lookup yields CDR1 SGHDN and CDR2 FVKESK. Trimming shortened V by 4 bases and J by 3 bases, and 13 bases separated the two germline ends. The PCR had 60 Vbeta and 13 Jbeta primers. Here immunoSEQ multiplex PCR was the method, and the copy in TCRdb shows in-frame clones only, minus some. This sample has fewer than 140,000 clones, with 60% to 75% found just once. Study-level results: Later on, an analysis tied approximately 15,000 TCR beta sequences to HLA alleles at 0.05 false discovery rate.

This sequence joins TRBV14 and TRBJ2-7; perhaps TRBD1 as D (6 bases). The receptor was isolated from a male donor in good health and CMV-seropositive. Source material: PBMCs. Written as DNA, the CDR3 is TGTGCCAGCAGCCCCCAGGGGCTTCACTACGAGCAGTACTTC. It is translated as CASSPQGLHYEQYF.